Listed below are T cell receptor beta chains from one sample, sequenced in a study of CD4 T cells in relation to SARS-CoV-2 and coronaviruses. TCRdb's copy holds only in-frame clones and misses some; the assay was immunoSEQ multiplex PCR. In the table there are approximately 70,000 clones, 90% to 95% of which are singletons. The sample was naive CD4+ T cells from PBMCs. Receptor source: a human donor in good health. Each CDR3 is given with its conserved first and last residue. Fields, in order: clone size, V gene, J gene, D gene, CDR3 protein, CDR3 DNA. The D gene is left open where the match is weak. Some rows mark clone size as missing; the rest say once, few, many or name a class of expanded clone.

NA	TRBV7-8	TRBJ1-1	NA	CASSLASRGGTEAFF	TGTGCCAGCAGCTTAGCTTCGAGGGGGGGCACTGAAGCTTTCTTT
NA	TRBV29-1	TRBJ2-3	TRBD2	CSVEVPGLGFTDTQYF	TGCAGCGTTGAAGTTCCGGGACTAGGATTCACAGATACGCAGTATTTT
NA	TRBV4-1	TRBJ1-2	NA	CASSQATGGQPILGYTF	TGCGCCAGCAGCCAAGCGACCGGTGGACAGCCAATTCTTGGCTACACCTTC
NA	TRBV11-2	TRBJ1-5	NA	CASAGARNQPQHF	TGTGCCAGTGCAGGGGCGCGCAATCAGCCCCAGCATTTT
NA	TRBV19	TRBJ1-1	NA	CASTMDSRTEAFF	TGTGCCAGTACCATGGACAGTCGGACTGAAGCTTTCTTT
once	TRBV6-4	TRBJ2-2	NA	CASRAVPTGELFF	TGTGCCAGCAGAGCGGTCCCCACCGGGGAGCTGTTTTTT
once	TRBV6-1	TRBJ1-1	NA	CASSEFGTEAFF	TGTGCCAGCAGTGAATTCGGCACTGAAGCTTTCTTT
NA	TRBV18	TRBJ1-2	TRBD1	CASSPTGTGYGYTF	TGTGCCAGCTCACCGACCGGGACAGGCTATGGCTACACCTTC
NA	TRBV7-9	TRBJ1-4	TRBD1	CASSPTIGQGGGTNEKLFF	TGTGCCAGCAGCCCTACGATCGGACAGGGCGGAGGAACTAATGAAAAACTGTTTTTT
NA	TRBV9	TRBJ2-7	TRBD1	CASSVRSQGSRNEQYF	TGTGCCAGCAGCGTACGGTCACAGGGGTCTCGGAACGAGCAGTACTTC
NA	TRBV6-5	TRBJ2-7	NA	CASSYSRDTSSYEQYF	TGTGCCAGCAGTTACTCGAGGGACACGAGCTCCTACGAGCAGTACTTC
once	TRBV5-1	TRBJ1-6	NA	CASSLRGGLNSPLHF	TGCGCCAGCAGCCTGCGGGGCGGACTTAATTCACCCCTCCACTTT
NA	TRBV5-4	TRBJ1-1	TRBD1	CASSGGQHTEAFF	TGTGCCAGCAGCGGGGGACAGCACACTGAAGCTTTCTTT
NA	TRBV5-4	TRBJ2-7	NA	CASSLKKGYEQYF	TGTGCCAGCAGCTTAAAAAAGGGCTACGAGCAGTACTTC
NA	TRBV2	TRBJ2-7	TRBD2	CASRETSGEQYF	TGTGCCAGCAGGGAAACTAGCGGTGAGCAGTACTTC
NA	TRBV28	TRBJ1-5	NA	CASKGTSNQPQHF	TGTGCCAGCAAGGGGACTAGCAATCAGCCCCAGCATTTT
NA	TRBV5-1	TRBJ2-3	TRBD2	CASSMTSGGTPDTQYF	TGCGCCAGCAGCATGACTAGCGGGGGGACTCCAGATACGCAGTATTTT
once	TRBV5-1	TRBJ2-7	TRBD1	CASSLARGLVYEQYF	TGCGCCAGCAGCTTGGCCAGGGGGTTGGTCTACGAGCAGTACTTC
NA	TRBV7-9	TRBJ2-7	NA	CASSVRGIGSEQYF	TGTGCCAGCAGCGTCCGGGGTATCGGCAGCGAGCAGTACTTC
NA	TRBV6-5	TRBJ1-5	TRBD1	CASRITGASGQPQHF	TGTGCCAGCAGGATTACAGGGGCGTCCGGGCAGCCCCAGCATTTT
NA	TRBV4-1	TRBJ2-5	TRBD1	CASSTGTGRETQYF	TGCGCCAGCAGCACCGGGACAGGGAGAGAGACCCAGTACTTC
NA	TRBV7-2	TRBJ1-5	NA	CASSQTKSIYSNQPQHF	TGTGCCAGCAGCCAAACTAAATCTATTTATAGCAATCAGCCCCAGCATTTT
few	TRBV14	TRBJ1-2	TRBD1	CASSQFRDRESRYTF	TGTGCCAGCAGCCAGTTTAGGGACAGGGAATCCCGCTACACCTTC
NA	TRBV3-1/TRBV3-2	TRBJ1-1	NA	CASSQDGSGIAEAFF	TGTGCCAGCAGCCAAGATGGTTCAGGGATCGCTGAAGCTTTCTTT
NA	TRBV5-6	TRBJ2-3	NA	CASSREMDTQYF	TGTGCCAGCAGCCGAGAGATGGATACGCAGTATTTT
NA	TRBV7-2	TRBJ1-2	NA	CASSLNRDYGYTF	TGTGCCAGCAGCCTAAACAGGGACTATGGCTACACCTTC
NA	TRBV3-1/TRBV3-2	TRBJ1-5	NA	CASSQSVNQPQHF	TGTGCCAGCAGCCAGTCCGTCAATCAGCCCCAGCATTTT
NA	TRBV28	TRBJ2-1	NA	CASTSFRAAYNEQFF	TGTGCCAGCACTTCCTTTAGGGCGGCCTACAATGAGCAGTTCTTC
NA	TRBV11-2	TRBJ2-7	TRBD2	CASSAGTRAFQQYF	TGTGCCAGCAGCGCCGGGACTAGAGCCTTCCAGCAGTACTTC
NA	TRBV7-9	TRBJ1-1	TRBD1	CASSLPGQQLMNTEAFF	TGTGCCAGCAGCTTACCGGGACAGCAGTTAATGAACACTGAAGCTTTCTTT
NA	TRBV20-1	TRBJ1-2	TRBD1	CSASRGQQGGNYGYTF	TGCAGTGCTAGTCGGGGTCAACAGGGGGGGAACTATGGCTACACCTTC
once	TRBV28	TRBJ2-7	TRBD2	CASSLSSGGLRYEQYF	TGTGCCAGCAGTTTATCTAGCGGGGGCCTTAGGTACGAGCAGTACTTC
few	TRBV5-5	TRBJ2-1	NA	CASSARTGRGNEQFF	TGTGCCAGCAGCGCCCGGACAGGGAGGGGCAATGAGCAGTTCTTC
once	TRBV28	TRBJ1-2	NA	CAVKGTGKYYGYTF	TGTGCTGTCAAGGGGACGGGAAAGTACTATGGCTACACCTTC
NA	TRBV9	TRBJ2-3	NA	CASSVVGGTDTQYF	TGTGCCAGCAGCGTAGTTGGGGGAACAGATACGCAGTATTTT
NA	TRBV10-3	TRBJ2-4	NA	CAISESTGAGTKNIQYF	TGTGCCATCAGTGAGTCGACTGGGGCAGGGACCAAAAACATTCAGTACTTC
NA	TRBV7-2	TRBJ2-3	NA	CASSARPGLPTDTQYF	TGTGCCAGCAGCGCCCGACCGGGACTCCCCACAGATACGCAGTATTTT
NA	TRBV29-1	TRBJ1-1	NA	CSVVPRGLDTEAFF	TGCAGCGTTGTTCCCAGGGGTTTGGACACTGAAGCTTTCTTT
NA	TRBV7-2	TRBJ1-5	NA	CASSSGRGFQPQHF	TGTGCCAGCAGCTCCGGACGAGGATTTCAGCCCCAGCATTTT
NA	TRBV7-3	TRBJ1-1	TRBD1	CASSSTGVNTEAFF	TGTGCCAGCAGCTCAACAGGGGTAAACACTGAAGCTTTCTTT
NA	TRBV5-1	TRBJ2-1	NA	CASSLAQTEQFF	TGCGCCAGCAGCTTGGCACAAACGGAGCAGTTCTTC